This T cell receptor (beta chain) derives from a study of CD8 T cells in Susac syndrome. CD8+ and CD4+ blood T cells underwent TCR beta sequencing. Treatment-naive patients with stable or active relapsing-remitting disease were the multiple sclerosis controls. Random hexamers primed reverse transcription of 0.5 to 1 ug RNA. TCR beta CDR3 was amplified by immunoSEQ covering 54 Vbeta and 13 Jbeta. TCRdb passed the immunoSEQ multiplex PCR reads through MiXCR, listing each CDR3 protein once. The data show some 260,000 distinct CDR3 sequences, with around 84% seen just once and 0.095% to 0.14% held by the top ten. The sequenced sample was CD8+ T cells from PBMCs. The source of this sequence is a human donor with multiple sclerosis.

For the CDR3, the DNA is TGCGCCAGTGACGACGGGGGTGGCACTGAAGCTTTCTTT. Translating it yields CASDDGGGTEAFF. The gene calls are TRBV4-1 and TRBJ1-1, with D perhaps matching TRBD1 (5 bases). The V end was cut by 9 bases, the J end by 4 bases, with 15 bases between. Germline V gene sequence: CDR1 MGHRA, CDR2 YSYEKL. CDR3 length equals 13 residues.